Listed below are T cell receptor beta chains from one sample, sequenced in a study of response to subunit inactivated influenza vaccine. TCRdb passed the RT-PCR reads through MiXCR, listing each CDR3 protein once. The sample carries a few hundred thousand distinct CDR3 sequences, about 20% recorded once. Material: PBMCs from blood, obtained roughly 20 months after vaccination. These receptors all stem from a man aged 45 to 70 who received an inactivated influenza vaccine. Both conserved end residues are part of each CDR3. Each record gives: J gene, V gene, D gene, clone size, CDR3 length, CDR3 protein, CDR3 DNA. A D gene is named only where the DNA matches it firmly. Clone size is shown for a subset of rows, as once, few, many or a class of expanded clone.

TRBJ1-5 TRBV2 . few 14 CASLRDITNQPQHF TGTGCCAGCCTCAGGGACATTACCAATCAGCCCCAGCATTTT
TRBJ2-2 TRBV5-1 . . 16 CASSLARLTDTGELFF TGCGCCAGCAGCCTAGCCAGGCTCACGGACACCGGGGAGCTGTTTTTT
TRBJ2-7 TRBV10-2 . . 12 CASSPSVYEQYF TGCGCCAGCAGTCCTTCGGTCTACGAGCAGTACTTC
TRBJ2-3 TRBV6-1 . . 14 CASRPTLASDTQYF TGTGCCAGCAGGCCAACCCTAGCCTCAGATACGCAGTATTTT
TRBJ2-3 TRBV27 . . 16 CASSSNRVRSTDTQYF TGTGCCAGCAGTTCAAACAGGGTCCGTAGCACAGATACGCAGTATTTT
TRBJ1-1 TRBV5-1 . many 14 CASRQGYRNTEAFF TGCGCCAGCAGACAGGGCTATAGAAACACTGAAGCTTTCTTT
TRBJ2-1 TRBV11-2 . few 13 CASSFVQDNEQFF TGTGCCAGCAGCTTCGTCCAGGACAATGAGCAGTTCTTC
TRBJ1-1 TRBV11-2 . . 15 CASRVDNLISAEAFF TGTGCCAGCAGAGTGGACAACTTAATCTCGGCTGAAGCTTTCTTT
TRBJ1-2 TRBV5-5 . . 15 CASSPRDKGLWGYTF TGTGCCAGCAGCCCCCGGGACAAGGGGCTTTGGGGCTACACCTTC
TRBJ2-7 TRBV27 . few 14 CASSLSAEVDEQYF TGTGCCAGCAGTTTATCGGCGGAGGTTGACGAGCAGTACTTC
TRBJ1-1 TRBV20-1 . many 12 CSARTQNTEAFF TGCAGTGCAAGGACACAGAACACTGAAGCTTTCTTT
TRBJ1-5 TRBV6-1 TRBD1 few 15 CASSRTGTGGRAQHF TGTGCCAGCAGCCGTACCGGGACAGGGGGTAGAGCCCAGCATTTT
TRBJ2-7 TRBV20-1 . few 13 CSARGGLTYEQYF TGCAGTGCTAGAGGGGGCCTTACCTACGAGCAGTACTTC
TRBJ1-5 TRBV19 TRBD1 . 15 CASSLTGGSNQPQHF TGTGCCAGTAGTCTAACAGGGGGAAGCAATCAGCCCCAGCATTTT
TRBJ1-1 TRBV5-6 . . 15 CASSNFAGARTEAFF TGTGCCAGCAGCAACTTCGCGGGGGCGAGGACTGAAGCTTTCTTT
TRBJ1-5 TRBV4-3 . few 15 CASSQDTAPNQPQHF TGCGCCAGCAGCCAAGATACAGCCCCAAATCAGCCCCAGCATTTT
TRBJ2-5 TRBV5-6 . . 16 CASSLSSQVGLETQYF TGTGCCAGCAGCTTGTCGAGCCAAGTTGGGCTAGAGACCCAGTACTTC
TRBJ1-1 TRBV12-3/TRBV12-4 . few 14 CASSLTSRNTEAFF TGTGCCAGCAGCCTGACCAGCCGTAACACTGAAGCTTTCTTT
TRBJ1-4 TRBV5-1 TRBD1 . 14 CASSLGTGGEKLFF TGCGCCAGCAGTCTCGGGACAGGGGGCGAAAAACTGTTTTTT
TRBJ1-5 TRBV24-1 . . 13 CATSDFDDQPQHF TGTGCCACCAGTGATTTTGACGATCAGCCCCAGCATTTT
TRBJ2-5 TRBV5-1 TRBD1 . 15 CASSLRTGGSETQYF TGCGCCAGCAGCTTGCGGACAGGGGGTTCTGAGACCCAGTACTTC
TRBJ1-2 TRBV4-3 . few 14 CASSQEVQGGGYTF TGCGCCAGCAGCCAAGAGGTTCAGGGCGGTGGCTACACCTTC
TRBJ1-2 TRBV5-1 . few 14 CASSLDRIGSGYTF TGCGCCAGCAGCTTGGACAGGATAGGAAGTGGCTACACCTTC
TRBJ2-3 TRBV6-1 TRBD1 . 15 CASSLSTGTTDTQYF TGTGCCAGCAGTCTGTCGACAGGGACGACAGATACGCAGTATTTT
TRBJ2-7 TRBV28 . few 17 CASSLRVELRSSYEQYF TGTGCCAGCAGTTTGCGGGTAGAACTAAGGAGCTCCTACGAGCAGTACTTC
TRBJ1-2 TRBV6-2/TRBV6-3 TRBD1 few 13 CASTGGSNYGYTF TGTGCCAGCACAGGGGGATCTAACTATGGCTACACCTTC
TRBJ2-7 TRBV27 TRBD1 many 15 CASSPVGTGAYEQYF TGTGCCAGCAGTCCGGTTGGGACAGGGGCCTACGAGCAGTACTTC
TRBJ2-3 TRBV7-2 TRBD2 . 14 CASSLGLAADTQYF TGTGCCAGCAGCTTGGGACTAGCGGCAGATACGCAGTATTTT
TRBJ2-2 TRBV30 . . 12 CAWSRNTGELFF TGTGCCTGGAGCAGGAACACCGGGGAGCTGTTTTTT
TRBJ2-3 TRBV4-3 TRBD2 few 15 CASSRGLADTDTQYF TGCGCCAGCAGCCGCGGACTAGCGGACACAGATACGCAGTATTTT
TRBJ2-3 TRBV14 TRBD2 . 14 CASSHPEGGLVQYF TGTGCCAGCAGCCACCCCGAGGGGGGACTAGTGCAGTATTTT
TRBJ1-1 TRBV6-6 . many 13 CATSLRGGAEAFF TGTGCCACCTCCTTACGGGGGGGGGCGGAAGCTTTCTTT
TRBJ2-5 TRBV12-3/TRBV12-4 TRBD1 . 15 CASSPWTGGEETQYF TGTGCCAGCAGTCCGTGGACAGGGGGGGAAGAGACCCAGTACTTC
TRBJ1-3 TRBV5-1 . few 14 CASAMDDSGNTIYF TGCGCCAGCGCCATGGACGACTCTGGAAACACCATATATTTT
TRBJ1-4 TRBV7-2 . . 14 CASSLRGYQEKLFF TGTGCCAGCAGCTTAAGGGGGTACCAGGAAAAACTGTTTTTT
TRBJ2-7 TRBV3-1 . . 16 CASSHPTGRGVYEQYF TGTGCCAGCAGCCACCCCACAGGCCGGGGCGTTTACGAGCAGTACTTC
TRBJ2-1 TRBV20-1 . . 14 CSAAYGGLRNEQFF TGCAGTGCCGCCTACGGAGGGTTAAGGAATGAGCAGTTCTTC
TRBJ1-2 TRBV9 . many 13 CASSVDPTGGYTF TGTGCCAGCAGCGTAGACCCGACGGGAGGCTACACCTTC
TRBJ1-2 TRBV12-3/TRBV12-4 TRBD1 many 14 CASSAVETGDGYTF TGTGCCAGCAGCGCAGTTGAGACAGGGGATGGCTACACCTTC
TRBJ2-5 TRBV7-2 TRBD2 . 13 CASSLGREGTQYF TGTGCCAGCAGCTTAGGACGGGAGGGGACCCAGTACTTC
TRBJ1-2 TRBV5-5 TRBD1 . 14 CASSLADRVIGYTF TGTGCCAGCAGCTTGGCCGACAGGGTAATTGGCTACACCTTC
TRBJ1-4 TRBV6-5 TRBD1 few 14 CASRSRDRDEKLFF TGTGCCAGCAGAAGCCGGGACAGAGATGAAAAACTGTTTTTT
TRBJ2-2 TRBV7-6 TRBD2 many 20 CASSLFTTGGGSSYTGELFF TGTGCCAGCAGCTTGTTTACCACCGGGGGGGGATCCTCTTACACCGGGGAGCTGTTTTTT
TRBJ1-2 TRBV10-3 . few 17 CAISEHTMDSGRGGYTF TGTGCCATCAGTGAGCATACAATGGACAGTGGCCGAGGCGGCTACACCTTC
TRBJ2-3 TRBV3-1 TRBD2 . 15 CASSIAGGLRDTQYF TGTGCCAGCAGCATAGCGGGGGGCCTGCGGGATACGCAGTATTTT
TRBJ1-6 TRBV7-8 . few 16 CASSSVARPYNSPLHF TGTGCCAGCAGCTCCGTGGCCAGACCCTATAATTCACCCCTCCACTTT
TRBJ2-7 TRBV18 TRBD1 . 14 CASSPGTGIYEQYF TGTGCCAGCTCACCCGGGACAGGGATTTACGAGCAGTACTTC
TRBJ2-7 TRBV6-2/TRBV6-3 . . 14 CASGGFEGWYEQYF TGTGCCAGCGGAGGGTTCGAGGGTTGGTACGAGCAGTACTTC
TRBJ1-3 TRBV6-5 TRBD1 few 16 CASSSTGLVGGNTIYF TGTGCCAGCAGTTCGACAGGGCTCGTGGGTGGAAACACCATATATTTT
TRBJ1-1 TRBV10-3 TRBD1 few 14 CAITPRTGGTEAFF TGTGCCATCACCCCACGGACAGGGGGCACCGAAGCTTTCTTT
TRBJ2-2 TRBV4-3 . . 12 CASSLPGGELFF TGCGCCAGCAGCCTCCCCGGCGGGGAGCTGTTTTTT
TRBJ2-7 TRBV10-3 . few 13 CAIRQGGLYEQYF TGTGCCATCCGTCAGGGGGGGCTCTACGAGCAGTACTTC
TRBJ1-5 TRBV18 . few 16 CASSLQGTYSNQPQHF TGTGCCAGCTCGCTACAGGGAACTTATAGCAATCAGCCCCAGCATTTT
TRBJ1-2 TRBV28 . few 13 CASSFPGAYGYTF TGTGCCAGCAGTTTCCCCGGGGCCTATGGCTACACCTTC
TRBJ1-1 TRBV7-9 . . 14 CASSLEGLGGEAFF TGTGCCAGCAGCTTAGAAGGATTAGGAGGTGAAGCTTTCTTT
TRBJ2-1 TRBV12-3/TRBV12-4 TRBD1 . 16 CASRSYLTGGNNEQFF TGTGCCAGCAGATCGTATCTGACAGGGGGTAACAATGAGCAGTTCTTC
TRBJ2-5 TRBV15 . . 15 CATSSHRARRETQYF TGTGCCACCAGCAGTCACAGGGCGCGCAGGGAGACCCAGTACTTC